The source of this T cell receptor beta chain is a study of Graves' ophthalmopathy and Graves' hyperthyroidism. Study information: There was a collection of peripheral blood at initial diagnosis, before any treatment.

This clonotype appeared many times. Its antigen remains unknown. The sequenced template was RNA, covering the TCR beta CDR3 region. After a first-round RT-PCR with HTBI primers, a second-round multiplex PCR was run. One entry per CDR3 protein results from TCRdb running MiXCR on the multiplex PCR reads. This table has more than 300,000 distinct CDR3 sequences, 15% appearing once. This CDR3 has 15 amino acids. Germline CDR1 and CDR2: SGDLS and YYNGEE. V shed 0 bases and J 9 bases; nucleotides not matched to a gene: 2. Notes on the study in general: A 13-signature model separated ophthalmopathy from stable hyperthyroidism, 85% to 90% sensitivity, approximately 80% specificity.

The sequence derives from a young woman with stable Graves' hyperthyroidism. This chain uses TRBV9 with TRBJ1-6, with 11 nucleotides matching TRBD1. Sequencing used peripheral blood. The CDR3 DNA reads TGTGCCAGCAGCGTAGCGGGACAGGGGGGTTCACCCCTCCACTTT. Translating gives CASSVAGQGGSPLHF.